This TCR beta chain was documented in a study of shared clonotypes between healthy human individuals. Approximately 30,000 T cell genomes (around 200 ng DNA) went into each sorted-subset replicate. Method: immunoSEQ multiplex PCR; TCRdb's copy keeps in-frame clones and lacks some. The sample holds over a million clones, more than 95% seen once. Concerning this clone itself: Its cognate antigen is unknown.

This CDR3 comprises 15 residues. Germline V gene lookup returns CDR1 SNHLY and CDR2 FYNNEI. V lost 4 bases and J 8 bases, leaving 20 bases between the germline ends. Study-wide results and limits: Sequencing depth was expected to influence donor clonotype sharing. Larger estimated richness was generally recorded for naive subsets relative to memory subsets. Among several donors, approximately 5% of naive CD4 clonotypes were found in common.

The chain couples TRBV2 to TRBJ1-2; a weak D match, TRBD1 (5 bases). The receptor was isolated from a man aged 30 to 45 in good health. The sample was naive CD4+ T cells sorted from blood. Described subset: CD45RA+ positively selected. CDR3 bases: TGTGCCAGCAGTGGGGGACGGAACAGTATGAACGGCTACACCTTC. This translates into CASSGGRNSMNGYTF.